These 10 T cell receptor beta chains were all obtained from the same sample, sequenced in a study of OX40 agonist ivuxolimab in advanced cancers. The table came from immunoSEQ multiplex PCR; TCRdb's copy has only in-frame clones and leaves some out. The sample lists around 83,000 clones; roughly 90% were seen once. This material consisted of CD4+ or CD8+ T cells sorted from blood, taken in a trial of the OX40 agonist ivuxolimab. These receptors were collected from an adult with an advanced solid tumor such as melanoma, head and neck, liver or kidney cancer.

The genes are TRBV7-2 and TRBJ2-3; 14 bases map to TRBD2. Germline-derived CDR1 and CDR2 are SGHTA and FQGNSA. V trimming: 4 bases; J trimming: 6 bases; junction bases outside the gene matches: 6. This CDR3 is 16 amino acids long. The CDR3 loop is CASSSGLAGVLDTQYF. CDR3 DNA: TGTGCCAGCAGCTCGGGACTAGCGGGAGTTTTGGATACGCAGTATTTT.

This clone was observed a few times. The chain combines TRBV11-2 with TRBJ2-1; D unclear. Germline V gene sequence: CDR1 SGHAT, CDR2 FQNNGV. Deletions cut 0 bases from V and 10 bases from J, with 4 bases between. CDR3 size: 11 residues. The CDR3 loop reads CASSLDREQFF. The CDR3, as DNA: TGTGCCAGCAGCTTAGATCGCGAGCAGTTCTTC.

The CDR3 loop reads CASSGGVNYGYTF. The CDR3 DNA reads as TGTGCCAGCAGTGGCGGGGTAAACTATGGCTACACCTTC. The chain links TRBV2 to TRBJ1-2; no reliable D call. Germline V CDR1 and CDR2: SNHLY, FYNNEI. The V end was cut by 4 bases, the J end by 2 bases, with 8 bases between. The CDR3 totals 13 residues.

This clone was recorded a few times. J is TRBJ2-7 and V is TRBV5-1; D assignment may be TRBD1 or TRBD2 (5 bases each). V shed 1 base and J shed 4 bases, with 15 bases lying between them. The V gene's germline CDR1 is SGHRS and CDR2 YFSETQ. The length of the CDR3 is 15 residues. This chain's CDR3 is CASSLSQGRGYEQYF. The CDR3 DNA sequence: TGCGCCAGCAGCTTGTCGCAGGGCCGAGGGTACGAGCAGTACTTC.

The genes are TRBV6-5 and TRBJ1-1; 9 bases line up with TRBD1. The CDR3 spans 15 residues. Germline V gene sequence: CDR1 MNHEY, CDR2 SVGAGI. J was trimmed by 8 bases and V by 7 bases; bases with no gene match: 14. This chain's CDR3 is CASKSGDRDRLEAFF. The DNA of the CDR3 is TGTGCCAGCAAATCCGGGGACAGGGATCGCCTAGAAGCTTTCTTT.

The chain is built from TRBV28 and TRBJ2-7; 9 bases are a match to TRBD2. The CDR3 consists of 15 residues. Unmatched junction bases numbered 9, after V lost 6 bases and J lost 3 bases. Looked up from germline, CDR1 is MDHEN and CDR2 is SYDVKM. DNA of the CDR3: TGTGCCAGCAGAAAAGCGGGAGGCAGCTACTACGAGCAGTACTTC. Translation gives CASRKAGGSYYEQYF.

This chain uses TRBV2 with TRBJ2-1; 11 nucleotides align to TRBD2. The CDR3 contains 14 residues. From germline, CDR1 is SNHLY and CDR2 FYNNEI. Unmatched junction bases numbered 4, after V lost 5 bases and J lost 7 bases. For the CDR3, the DNA is TGTGCCAGCAGTCCCCGGACTAGCGGGAATGAGCAGTTCTTC. It yields the protein CASSPRTSGNEQFF.

This clone appeared a few times. The chain carries TRBV28 and TRBJ1-1; 8 bases are shared with TRBD1. V dropped 4 bases and J dropped 5; count of bases not matched to a gene: 3. Looked up from germline, CDR1 is MDHEN and CDR2 is SYDVKM. This CDR3 is 13 amino acids long. Written as DNA, the CDR3 is TGTGCCAGCAGTTCAGACAGGGGAACTGAAGCTTTCTTT. Translation gives CASSSDRGTEAFF.

This rearrangement joins TRBV5-4 to TRBJ2-3, with D perhaps matching TRBD1 or TRBD2 (5 bases each). The V gene's germline CDR1 is SGHNT and CDR2 YYREEE (reference sequence). With 3 bases removed from V and 0 bases from J, the gap between germline ends came to 11 bases. This CDR3 is 15 amino acids long. CDR3 in amino acids: CASSWGGRSTDTQYF. DNA of the CDR3: TGTGCCAGCAGCTGGGGCGGGCGGAGCACAGATACGCAGTATTTT.

The rearrangement joins TRBV30 to TRBJ1-6; weak D call: TRBD1 (5 bases). Trimming removed 4 bases from V and 6 bases from J, with 13 bases in between. The length of the CDR3 is 14 residues. CDR1 and CDR2 (germline): GTSNPN, SVGIG (reference sequence). For the CDR3, the DNA is TGTGCCTGGACCCCGGGGCCTCCTAATTCACCCCTCCACTTT. Amino acid sequence: CAWTPGPPNSPLHF.